The subject of this entry is one T cell receptor beta chain. Its target is unknown. The sample is drawn from a study of cytomegalovirus exposure and HLA in healthy donors. The PCR was carried out with 60 Vbeta primers and 13 Jbeta primers. Sequencing was performed with immunoSEQ multiplex PCR; in TCRdb, only in-frame clones are kept and a portion is missing. The sample includes around 26,000 clones. The germline V gene encodes CDR1 LNHDA and CDR2 SQIVND (reference sequence). With 5 bases removed from V and 5 bases from J, the gap between germline ends came to 12 bases. CDR3 length: 13 residues. Study conclusions and caveats: In presence/absence analyses, roughly uniform sequencing depth across donors was assumed. TRBV6-2, TRBV6-3 and some other V segments were excluded as indistinguishable. Specific recognition of CMV antigens was confirmed in vitro for a few chains (all CMV-associated).

Healthy people donating bone marrow made up the donors. This chain joins TRBV19 and TRBJ1-1, with D possibly matching TRBD1 (6 bases). This receptor was obtained from a male donor in good health and CMV-seropositive. Sequencing was done on a sample of PBMCs. As DNA, the CDR3 is TGTGCCAGTAGTGTACAGGGCAAGACTGAAGCTTTCTTT. It specifies CASSVQGKTEAFF. Combining the CDR3 with reference TRBV19 and TRBJ1-1 gives the whole variable domain DGGITQSPKYLFRKEGQNVTLSCEQNLNHDAMYWYRQDPGQGLRLIYYSQIVNDFQKGDIAEGYSVSREKKESFPLTVTSAQKNPTAFYLCASSVQGKTEAFFGQGTRLTVV.